A selection of T cell receptor beta chains follows, all from one sample in a study of T-cell memory formation after mild COVID-19. TCRdb analysed the 5' RACE reads with MiXCR anew, one entry per CDR3 protein. This sample has about 350,000 distinct CDR3 sequences; roughly 13% occur once, and the top ten carry approximately 22%. Sample: PBMCs or a T cell subset sorted from them (not recorded which). These receptor sequences come from a man younger than 30 who had mild COVID-19 (a few samples of this study predate the infection). Cell type and time point are not known. The CDR3 runs from the conserved cysteine through the conserved F or W. A D gene is named only where the DNA matches it firmly. Clone size is given for some rows only: seen once, a few or many times, or a class if the clone is expanded.

clone size	D gene	V gene	J gene	CDR3 protein	CDR3 DNA
few	TRBD2	TRBV7-9	TRBJ2-3	CASSPAVVAGGPSDTQYF	TGTGCCAGCAGCCCTGCCGTCGTAGCGGGGGGGCCGTCAGATACGCAGTATTTT
few	NA	TRBV6-6	TRBJ1-6	CASIAGNSPLHF	TGTGCCAGCATCGCCGGAAATTCACCCCTCCACTTT
NA	NA	TRBV7-9	TRBJ2-1	CASRIDGTNNEQFF	TGTGCCAGCAGGATAGACGGGACAAACAATGAGCAGTTCTTC
few	TRBD2	TRBV5-1	TRBJ2-1	CASSWGLADYNEQFF	TGCGCCAGCAGCTGGGGACTAGCGGACTACAATGAGCAGTTCTTC
few	NA	TRBV5-5	TRBJ1-1	CASSKTGMNTEAFF	TGTGCCAGCAGCAAAACAGGGATGAACACTGAAGCTTTCTTT
few	NA	TRBV4-1	TRBJ2-3	CASSPTGGDTQYF	TGCGCCAGCAGCCCGACCGGCGGGGATACGCAGTATTTT
NA	TRBD2	TRBV9	TRBJ2-5	CASSVWEGRQETQYF	TGTGCCAGCAGCGTGTGGGAGGGACGACAAGAGACCCAGTACTTC
many	NA	TRBV6-2/TRBV6-3	TRBJ2-1	CASSQGLSEQFF	TGTGCCAGCAGTCAGGGACTCAGTGAGCAGTTCTTC
NA	NA	TRBV24-1	TRBJ2-2	CATSKGFAGELFF	TGTGCCACGTCCAAAGGGTTCGCCGGGGAGCTGTTTTTT
few	NA	TRBV19	TRBJ1-2	CAGNSGYGYTF	TGTGCCGGAAACTCGGGATATGGCTACACCTTC
NA	NA	TRBV14	TRBJ2-5	CASSQRGAGETQYF	TGTGCCAGCAGCCAACGGGGGGCCGGAGAGACCCAGTACTTC
few	TRBD2	TRBV7-2	TRBJ2-5	CASSPGIAGGLETQYF	TGTGCCAGCAGCCCTGGGATAGCGGGGGGGCTGGAGACCCAGTACTTC
few	NA	TRBV27	TRBJ2-3	CASSLGFPTDTQYF	TGTGCCAGCAGTTTGGGATTCCCCACAGATACGCAGTATTTT
many	NA	TRBV20-1	TRBJ1-4	CSARDPTRAEKLFF	TGCAGTGCTAGAGATCCTACTCGGGCGGAAAAACTGTTTTTT
few	NA	TRBV5-4	TRBJ2-3	CASSLARGHLGTDTQYF	TGTGCCAGCAGCTTGGCCAGGGGCCATTTAGGCACAGATACGCAGTATTTT
few	TRBD1	TRBV14	TRBJ1-1	CASRGTGVNTEAFF	TGTGCCAGCAGGGGGACAGGAGTGAACACTGAAGCTTTCTTT
few	NA	TRBV6-5	TRBJ2-6	CATGAGANVLTF	TGTGCCACAGGGGCTGGGGCCAACGTCCTGACTTTC
many	NA	TRBV6-1	TRBJ1-3	CASSESRGEFRNTIYF	TGTGCCAGCAGTGAGTCTCGAGGGGAATTCAGAAACACCATATATTTT
NA	NA	TRBV28	TRBJ1-1	CASAIQKVSTEAFF	TGTGCCAGCGCCATTCAAAAAGTTTCCACTGAAGCTTTCTTT
few	NA	TRBV5-6	TRBJ2-4	CASSWRVAATWDIQYF	TGTGCCAGCAGCTGGCGGGTAGCGGCCACGTGGGACATTCAGTACTTC
few	NA	TRBV7-2	TRBJ1-2	CASSPWGGDYGYTF	TGTGCCAGCAGCCCGTGGGGAGGGGACTATGGCTACACCTTC
few	TRBD2	TRBV7-2	TRBJ2-7	CASSGTSGSEQYF	TGTGCCAGCAGCGGGACTAGCGGTTCCGAGCAGTACTTC
once	NA	TRBV4-1	TRBJ2-1	CASSPRVGRNEQFF	TGCGCCAGCAGCCCGAGGGTGGGGCGAAATGAGCAGTTCTTC
few	TRBD1	TRBV5-1	TRBJ2-7	CASSFVDRELDEQYF	TGCGCCAGCAGCTTCGTTGACAGGGAACTCGACGAGCAGTACTTC
NA	NA	TRBV6-4	TRBJ1-1	CASSDFFHERNTEAFF	TGTGCCAGCAGTGACTTCTTTCACGAAAGGAACACTGAAGCTTTCTTT
NA	NA	TRBV5-1	TRBJ2-1	CASSLGAGSNEQFF	TGCGCCAGCAGCTTAGGCGCAGGGAGCAATGAGCAGTTCTTC
few	NA	TRBV15	TRBJ2-1	CATSARGDRYNEQFF	TGTGCCACCAGCGCCCGCGGTGACCGCTACAATGAGCAGTTCTTC
few	NA	TRBV2	TRBJ2-5	CATAPDTQETQYF	TGTGCCACCGCCCCGGACACCCAAGAGACCCAGTACTTC
NA	NA	TRBV9	TRBJ2-1	CASSVEGTLQFF	TGTGCCAGCAGCGTAGAGGGGACACTGCAGTTCTTC
NA	TRBD1	TRBV24-1	TRBJ1-1	CATRDRRNTEAFF	TGTGCCACCAGGGACAGGAGGAACACTGAAGCTTTCTTT
NA	NA	TRBV4-1	TRBJ1-4	CASSQDFEGAPFNEKLFF	TGCGCCAGCAGCCAAGATTTCGAAGGGGCCCCTTTTAATGAAAAACTGTTTTTT
many	TRBD2	TRBV6-6	TRBJ2-7	CASSYGSGGGEQYF	TGTGCCAGCAGTTATGGTAGCGGGGGTGGGGAGCAGTACTTC
few	TRBD2	TRBV7-2	TRBJ2-7	CASSSIRASGLYEQYF	TGTGCCAGCAGCTCCATTAGGGCTAGCGGTCTCTACGAGCAGTACTTC
many	NA	TRBV20-1	TRBJ2-3	CSATDRITDTQYF	TGCAGTGCTACTGACAGGATTACAGATACGCAGTATTTT
NA	NA	TRBV5-8	TRBJ1-1	CASSPGDMNTEAFF	TGTGCCAGCAGCCCAGGTGACATGAACACTGAAGCTTTCTTT
many	NA	TRBV7-2	TRBJ2-7	CASSLGGFSYEQYF	TGTGCCAGCAGCTTAGGAGGGTTCTCCTACGAGCAGTACTTC
NA	NA	TRBV12-3/TRBV12-4	TRBJ1-2	CASSHTETYGYTF	TGTGCCAGCAGTCATACAGAGACCTATGGCTACACCTTC
NA	TRBD1	TRBV4-3	TRBJ1-4	CASSPPRTGNEKLFF	TGCGCCAGCAGCCCTCCTAGGACAGGCAATGAAAAACTGTTTTTT
few	NA	TRBV7-2	TRBJ1-1	CASSPWGEWNTEAFF	TGTGCCAGCAGCCCATGGGGGGAATGGAACACTGAAGCTTTCTTT
many	NA	TRBV5-1	TRBJ2-3	CASSFSQDAADTQYF	TGCGCCAGCAGCTTTAGTCAGGACGCCGCAGATACGCAGTATTTT
NA	NA	TRBV7-3	TRBJ2-1	CASSPTGTQNEQFF	TGTGCCAGCAGCCCTACCGGGACGCAGAATGAGCAGTTCTTC